This TCR beta chain is from a study of graft-versus-host responses after intestinal transplantation (dated by TCRdb to 2020 to 2023). Background on the whole study: The transplants that recipients received were multivisceral, liver-intestinal, or isolated intestinal. All recipients received anti-thymocyte globulin induction followed by maintenance tacrolimus and steroids for about three years. After intestinal transplantation, graft-versus-host and host-versus-graft alloreactive T cell clones were followed in the graft, circulation and bone marrow using bulk TCR-beta CDR3 sequencing. Alloreactive clones were identified by sequencing pre-transplant mixed lymphocyte reaction products and comparing them with unstimulated pre-transplant donor and recipient T cells. The cohort enrolled about two dozen intestinal transplant recipients including one retransplant, and 3 patients lacking pretransplant specimens were excluded. Donor T cell macrochimerism was defined as a peak of at least 4% donor T cells among recipient peripheral blood mononuclear cells. Samples from a few later patients were sequenced in-house on an Illumina MiSeq with MiXCR processing rather than by the commercial service.

From its cysteine to its phenylalanine, the CDR3 spans 14 amino acids. Just the 42-base CDR3 DNA is kept, in frame starting at base 1. V sheds 7 bases and J sheds 4 bases, leaving 13 bases between their ends. From the germline V gene, CDR1 is MNHEY and CDR2 is SVGAGI. This clone was seen once. Its antigen remains unidentified. Per-base quality was not reported, and no clone a single base away is much larger than it. Sample time point, as interpreted from the label and publication: cells obtained before transplantation from donor or recipient. CD3+CD4+ and CD3+CD8+ populations were FACS-sorted from unstimulated pre-transplant donor and recipient cells taken from spleen or lymph nodes. Library creation used the immunoSEQ multiplex PCR assay. For most patients, genomic DNA was isolated with the Qiagen DNeasy Blood and Tissue Kit and shipped frozen to Adaptive Biotechnologies for TCR sequencing. For most patients, genomic DNA was subjected to high-throughput TCR-beta CDR3 sequencing by Adaptive Biotechnologies. The authors processed their data as follows. Adaptive's ImmunoSEQ software was the source of the TCR sequencing data for about 18 patients, while a few other patients were processed with MiXCR and VDJtools. To correct CD4 versus CD8 sorting errors, any sequence found in both subsets at a frequency ratio below 5:1 was removed. CDR3 nucleotide sequences shared between donor and recipient were removed because the origin of such sequences could not be assigned. At least 2-fold expansion over unstimulated cells and a minimum CFSE-low frequency of 0.002% (template counts) or 0.001% (read counts) were required for clones to be classified as alloreactive. Clones detected in sequenced pre-transplant spleen, lymph node, or MLR CFSE-low populations of the donor or recipient were defined as mappable. Cumulative frequency of alloreactive clones was calculated as a percentage of all sequences weighted by copy number. In its TCRdb copy, this immuneACCESS table keeps in-frame sequences only and misses some clones. Where compared with another copy, unresolved V genes explain less than half of these, and the others have no known cause. That table furnishes V, J and clone size, whereas the DNA furnished D and trimming. Here the sample has 80,000 to 85,000 clones; 91% occur a single time. The ten largest clones represent more than 0.075% of the sample.

General findings and caveats noted by the study authors: Peak levels of circulating GvH clones were associated with declines in HvG clones early after transplant. Patients with donor T cell macrochimerism had high GvH to HvG T cell clonal ratios in their allografts. Conclusions were limited by the relatively low number and heterogeneity of intestinal transplant patients. GvH clones were detected in recipient bone marrow, and some appeared earlier in ileal mucosa or blood, consistent with an intestinal mucosal origin.

The chain was built from TRBV6-5 and TRBJ2-2, with a tentative D gene TRBD1 over 5 matching bases. The source material was unstimulated CD4+ T cells sorted from spleen or lymph node cells, sampled before intestinal transplant. This TCR derives from a human donor who received an intestinal transplant. The DNA reads TGTGCCAGCATGCTAGACAGACCCACCGGGGAGCTGTTTTTT. This gives the protein CASMLDRPTGELFF.